Included here is one T cell receptor (beta chain) sequence, with context. What it recognizes is unknown. Libraries were prepared by immunoSEQ multiplex PCR; TCRdb keeps only in-frame clonotypes and omits some of them. The sample consists of approximately 400,000 clones, about 90% of them appearing once. The sample comes from a study of Ad26.COV2.S vaccination and SARS-CoV-2 variants. General observations from the study: People who got the vaccine had more spike-specific TCR breadth than people who got placebo. Similar non-spike TCR breadth was seen in vaccine and placebo recipients.

V was cut by 1 base and J by 9 bases, with 13 bases left in between. Germline values: CDR1 MGHRA, CDR2 YSYEKL. The CDR3 covers 14 residues. V and J are TRBV4-1 and TRBJ2-1, with D tentatively TRBD1 (6 bases). This specimen consisted of peripheral blood, obtained after recovery from COVID-19. This TCR derives from a human donor who had recovered from COVID-19. CDR3 in amino acids: CASSQGVGGSEQFF. The CDR3 DNA is TGCGCCAGCAGCCAAGGCGTAGGGGGAAGTGAGCAGTTCTTC.